This T cell receptor beta chain was recorded in a study of CD8 T cells in Susac syndrome. TCR beta was sequenced from blood CD8+ and CD4+ T cells. A quantity of roughly 0.5 to 1 ug RNA underwent reverse transcription using random hexamers. A multiplex approach, immunoSEQ multiplex PCR, amplified TCR beta CDR3 across 54 Vbeta and 13 Jbeta. TCRdb passed the immunoSEQ multiplex PCR reads through MiXCR, listing each CDR3 protein once. The sample has approximately 150,000 distinct CDR3 sequences; approximately 93% are singletons. Germline CDR1 and CDR2: SGHTA and FQGNSA. This CDR3 region has 13 residues. The V gene lost 5 bases and the J gene lost 0 bases, with 7 bases spanning the gap. This clonotype has just one count.

The sample was CD4+ T cells from PBMCs. The chain is built from TRBV7-2 and TRBJ1-1; D uncertain. The clonotype comes from a human donor with multiple sclerosis. The CDR3 is CASSIPVNTEAFF. Written as DNA, the CDR3 is TGTGCCAGCAGCATTCCAGTGAACACTGAAGCTTTCTTT.